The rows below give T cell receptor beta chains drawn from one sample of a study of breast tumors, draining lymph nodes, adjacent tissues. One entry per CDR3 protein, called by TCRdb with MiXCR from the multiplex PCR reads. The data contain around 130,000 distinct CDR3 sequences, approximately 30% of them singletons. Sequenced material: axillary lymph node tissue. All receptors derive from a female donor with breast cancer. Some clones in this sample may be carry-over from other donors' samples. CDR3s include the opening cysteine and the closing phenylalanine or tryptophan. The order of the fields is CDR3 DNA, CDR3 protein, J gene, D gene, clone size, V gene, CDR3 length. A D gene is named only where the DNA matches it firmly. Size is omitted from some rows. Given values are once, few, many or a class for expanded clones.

CDR3 DNA: TGCAGTGCTAGTTTAGGGGGAACAGATACGCAGTATTTT; CDR3 protein: CSASLGGTDTQYF; J gene: TRBJ2-3; D gene: .; clone size: many; V gene: TRBV20-1; CDR3 length: 13
CDR3 DNA: TGTGCCAGTAGTATACGGGGGTACCGCAATGAGCAGTTCTTC; CDR3 protein: CASSIRGYRNEQFF; J gene: TRBJ2-1; D gene: .; clone size: many; V gene: TRBV19; CDR3 length: 14
CDR3 DNA: TGTGCCAGCAATGACACCGTAACCGGGGAGCTGTTTTTT; CDR3 protein: CASNDTVTGELFF; J gene: TRBJ2-2; D gene: .; clone size: .; V gene: TRBV28; CDR3 length: 13
CDR3 DNA: TGTGCCAGCAGGACCGGGACAGGGAAAGAGACCCAGTACTTC; CDR3 protein: CASRTGTGKETQYF; J gene: TRBJ2-5; D gene: TRBD1; clone size: many; V gene: TRBV6-6; CDR3 length: 14
CDR3 DNA: TGTGCCAGCAGCCAAGACTGCTACGGACAGGGCGGCCAAGAGACCCAGTACTTC; CDR3 protein: CASSQDCYGQGGQETQYF; J gene: TRBJ2-5; D gene: TRBD1; clone size: .; V gene: TRBV3-1; CDR3 length: 18
CDR3 DNA: TGTGCCAGCAGTGACTACCCCGGGGAGCTGTTTTTT; CDR3 protein: CASSDYPGELFF; J gene: TRBJ2-2; D gene: .; clone size: .; V gene: TRBV6-4; CDR3 length: 12
CDR3 DNA: TGTGCCATCAGTGACGCGGGACAGGGCGCAAATCAGCCCCAGCATTTT; CDR3 protein: CAISDAGQGANQPQHF; J gene: TRBJ1-5; D gene: TRBD1; clone size: many; V gene: TRBV10-3; CDR3 length: 16
CDR3 DNA: TGTGCCAGCTCACCTCGGGGAGGAAACCAAGAGACCCAGTACTTC; CDR3 protein: CASSPRGGNQETQYF; J gene: TRBJ2-5; D gene: .; clone size: many; V gene: TRBV18; CDR3 length: 15
CDR3 DNA: TGTGCCAGCAGCCCCAACAGGGGTGGGAATCAGCCCCAGCATTTT; CDR3 protein: CASSPNRGGNQPQHF; J gene: TRBJ1-5; D gene: TRBD1; clone size: many; V gene: TRBV16; CDR3 length: 15
CDR3 DNA: TGCAGTGCTCACTACGGGACAACTAACACTGAAGCTTTCTTT; CDR3 protein: CSAHYGTTNTEAFF; J gene: TRBJ1-1; D gene: .; clone size: .; V gene: TRBV20-1; CDR3 length: 14
CDR3 DNA: TGCAGCGTCCCGATGAAGGGGGGGGCCGGTCTTGGGACAGATACGCAGTATTTT; CDR3 protein: CSVPMKGGAGLGTDTQYF; J gene: TRBJ2-3; D gene: .; clone size: .; V gene: TRBV29-1; CDR3 length: 18
CDR3 DNA: TGCAGTGCTACTCGACAGGGAACCGGGGAGCTGTTTTTT; CDR3 protein: CSATRQGTGELFF; J gene: TRBJ2-2; D gene: TRBD1; clone size: .; V gene: TRBV20-1; CDR3 length: 13
CDR3 DNA: TGTGCCAGCAGCTTAGGCGGGGGAGGAAACACCATATATTTT; CDR3 protein: CASSLGGGGNTIYF; J gene: TRBJ1-3; D gene: .; clone size: few; V gene: TRBV7-6; CDR3 length: 14
CDR3 DNA: TGTGCCAGCAGCCCTCATACCAAAAACATTCAGTACTTC; CDR3 protein: CASSPHTKNIQYF; J gene: TRBJ2-4; D gene: .; clone size: .; V gene: TRBV3-1; CDR3 length: 13
CDR3 DNA: TGTGCCAGCAGCTTCACCGGCCCCGCTCCCGAGCAGTACTTC; CDR3 protein: CASSFTGPAPEQYF; J gene: TRBJ2-7; D gene: .; clone size: .; V gene: TRBV5-6; CDR3 length: 14
CDR3 DNA: TGTGCCAGCAGTGACTCGACTAGCGGGGGCAATGAGCAGTTATGTAGGAACACCATATATTTT; CDR3 protein: CASSDSTSGGNEQLCRNTIYF; J gene: TRBJ1-3; D gene: .; clone size: .; V gene: TRBV6-4; CDR3 length: 21
CDR3 DNA: TGTGCCAGCAGCTCCAGCTCCTATAATTCCCCCCTCCACTTT; CDR3 protein: CASSSSSYNSPLHF; J gene: TRBJ1-6; D gene: .; clone size: .; V gene: TRBV5-1; CDR3 length: 14
CDR3 DNA: TGCGCCAGCAGCCAAGATAGGGCAGGGAACGGCTACGCCTTC; CDR3 protein: CASSQDRAGNGYAF; J gene: TRBJ1-2; D gene: .; clone size: .; V gene: TRBV4-3; CDR3 length: 14
CDR3 DNA: TGTGCCAGTAGTTCCCACCAAGCCTTTTACTCCTACAATGAGCAGTTCTTC; CDR3 protein: CASSSHQAFYSYNEQFF; J gene: TRBJ2-1; D gene: .; clone size: .; V gene: TRBV19; CDR3 length: 17
CDR3 DNA: TGTGCCAGCAGCCAGGGACGGTGGACTAGCGGTAACACCGGGGAGCTGTTTTTT; CDR3 protein: CASSQGRWTSGNTGELFF; J gene: TRBJ2-2; D gene: TRBD2; clone size: many; V gene: TRBV14; CDR3 length: 18
CDR3 DNA: TGCGCCAGCAGTTACTCGGACCTTATCGGCTACACCTTC; CDR3 protein: CASSYSDLIGYTF; J gene: TRBJ1-2; D gene: .; clone size: many; V gene: TRBV5-1; CDR3 length: 13
CDR3 DNA: TGTGCCAGTAACCCTACGGGGGTCGGGGAGCTGTTTTTT; CDR3 protein: CASNPTGVGELFF; J gene: TRBJ2-2; D gene: .; clone size: many; V gene: TRBV19; CDR3 length: 13
CDR3 DNA: TGCGCCAGCAGCCAAGGACAGGGGGCGCGCACCGGGGAGCTGTTTTTT; CDR3 protein: CASSQGQGARTGELFF; J gene: TRBJ2-2; D gene: TRBD1; clone size: .; V gene: TRBV5-1; CDR3 length: 16
CDR3 DNA: TGCAGTCCACATCGGGGAGGGTATGGCTACACCTTC; CDR3 protein: CSPHRGGYGYTF; J gene: TRBJ1-2; D gene: .; clone size: many; V gene: TRBV20-1; CDR3 length: 12
CDR3 DNA: TGCGCCAGCAGCTTCGACGGAGGTGGGACCGGGGAGCTGTTTTTT; CDR3 protein: CASSFDGGGTGELFF; J gene: TRBJ2-2; D gene: .; clone size: many; V gene: TRBV5-1; CDR3 length: 15
CDR3 DNA: TGTGCCAGCGGCTTAGATGTTACGGGGTGGTCGCCCCTCCACTTT; CDR3 protein: CASGLDVTGWSPLHF; J gene: TRBJ1-6; D gene: .; clone size: .; V gene: TRBV7-9; CDR3 length: 15
CDR3 DNA: TGTGCCAGCAGCTTGGGAAGGACGATCGAGACCCAGTACTTC; CDR3 protein: CASSLGRTIETQYF; J gene: TRBJ2-5; D gene: .; clone size: many; V gene: TRBV7-2; CDR3 length: 14
CDR3 DNA: TGTGCCATCGGGCGGCAGGGGATAGATCAGCCCCAGCATTTT; CDR3 protein: CAIGRQGIDQPQHF; J gene: TRBJ1-5; D gene: .; clone size: many; V gene: TRBV10-3; CDR3 length: 14
CDR3 DNA: TGCGCCAGCAGCCAAGTACTGTCAGGGGGCAACTCACCCCTCCACTTT; CDR3 protein: CASSQVLSGGNSPLHF; J gene: TRBJ1-6; D gene: TRBD1; clone size: many; V gene: TRBV4-1; CDR3 length: 16
CDR3 DNA: TGTGCCAGCAGCACAACAACAGATACGCAGTATTTT; CDR3 protein: CASSTTTDTQYF; J gene: TRBJ2-3; D gene: .; clone size: many; V gene: TRBV27; CDR3 length: 12
CDR3 DNA: TGTGCCAGTAGTATGGGCAGGGCCACAGATACGCAGTATTTT; CDR3 protein: CASSMGRATDTQYF; J gene: TRBJ2-3; D gene: .; clone size: many; V gene: TRBV19; CDR3 length: 14
CDR3 DNA: TGCGCCAGCAGCTTGGTTCCGGGGAGCACAGATACGCAGTATTTT; CDR3 protein: CASSLVPGSTDTQYF; J gene: TRBJ2-3; D gene: .; clone size: many; V gene: TRBV5-1; CDR3 length: 15